These T cell receptor beta chains were read from a single sample in a study of T cells in localized non-small cell lung cancer. TCRdb's copy holds only in-frame clones and misses some; the assay was immunoSEQ multiplex PCR. The data contain 100,000 to 150,000 clones, around 89% of them singletons. Specimen: peripheral blood, collected before any cancer treatment. These receptors were collected from an older female donor with stage I lung adenocarcinoma. Each CDR3 is given with its conserved first and last residue. Not all rows give a size; the values are once, few, many and, for expanded clones, a class.

clone size: .; V gene: TRBV7-2; CDR3 protein: CASSNEGGRGNEQFF
clone size: .; V gene: TRBV19; CDR3 protein: CASSMSFGAAYSNQPQHF
clone size: .; V gene: TRBV6-4; CDR3 protein: CATRIWDTVTYSNQPQHF
clone size: .; V gene: TRBV6-5; CDR3 protein: CASSQTPYNEQFF
clone size: .; V gene: TRBV28; CDR3 protein: CASSPPPGTYNEQFF
clone size: .; V gene: TRBV5-4; CDR3 protein: CASSAGQVAGSTQYF
clone size: .; V gene: TRBV19; CDR3 protein: CASSRGRGVYEQYF
clone size: .; V gene: TRBV27; CDR3 protein: CASSKGPLREQYF
clone size: .; V gene: TRBV5-6; CDR3 protein: CASSADRGNYGYTF
clone size: .; V gene: TRBV7-6; CDR3 protein: CASSFGGNGNEQFF
clone size: .; V gene: TRBV6-5; CDR3 protein: CASSADGYYEQYF
clone size: .; V gene: TRBV7-9; CDR3 protein: CASSLVTEPGPGYTF
clone size: .; V gene: TRBV11-2; CDR3 protein: CASRRGGDQETQYF
clone size: once; V gene: TRBV28; CDR3 protein: CASTLAGAGYNEQFF
clone size: .; V gene: TRBV7-3; CDR3 protein: CASSLQKDTEAFF
clone size: .; V gene: TRBV30; CDR3 protein: CARNRRLAENTGELFF
clone size: .; V gene: TRBV9; CDR3 protein: CASSPTGSWNEQFF
clone size: .; V gene: TRBV28; CDR3 protein: CASSKRGGVNTEAFF
clone size: .; V gene: TRBV7-2; CDR3 protein: CASSFGQGVTSYEQYF
clone size: .; V gene: TRBV2; CDR3 protein: CASSDLHTGELFF
clone size: .; V gene: TRBV7-9; CDR3 protein: CASSLGTHTGELFF
clone size: once; V gene: TRBV28; CDR3 protein: CASKDRETYPNTEAFF
clone size: .; V gene: TRBV11-2; CDR3 protein: CASSLVRQGRASGNTIYF
clone size: .; V gene: TRBV27; CDR3 protein: CASSLASVSYEQYF
clone size: .; V gene: TRBV6-1; CDR3 protein: CASSERGTEAFF
clone size: .; V gene: TRBV5-1; CDR3 protein: CASSFQGMRTEAFF
clone size: .; V gene: TRBV11-2; CDR3 protein: CASSFSVKGYGYTF
clone size: .; V gene: TRBV2; CDR3 protein: CASNLDLSSYNEQFF
clone size: .; V gene: TRBV14; CDR3 protein: CASISEHLSCFYFYGNQPQHF
clone size: .; V gene: TRBV7-9; CDR3 protein: CASSLQGATDQPQHF
clone size: .; V gene: TRBV14; CDR3 protein: CASSQGDFNEQFF
clone size: .; V gene: TRBV27; CDR3 protein: CASSPLTVGGPETQYF
clone size: .; V gene: TRBV29-1; CDR3 protein: CSVGEGVPEAFF
clone size: .; V gene: TRBV9; CDR3 protein: CASSVWQENTGELFF